The 26 T cell receptor beta chains reported below all come from one sample, sequenced in a study of T cell responses to AZD1222 COVID-19 vaccine. Here immunoSEQ multiplex PCR was the method, and the copy in TCRdb shows in-frame clones only, minus some. The sample has about 120,000 clones, 70% to 90% seen once. Sequenced here: peripheral blood, sampled on day 0 of AZD1222 vaccination. Every receptor here comes from an adult in good health.

This chain uses TRBV5-1 with TRBJ2-3, with 10 bases matching TRBD2. This CDR3 has 15 amino acids. The germline V gene has CDR1 SGHRS and CDR2 YFSETQ. V dropped 1 base and J dropped 1; count of bases not matched to a gene: 0. The CDR3, as DNA: TGCGCCAGCAGCTTGACTAGCGGGGGCACAGATACGCAGTATTTT. It encodes CASSLTSGGTDTQYF. The full variable domain, rest sourced from reference TRBV5-1 and TRBJ2-3, is KAGVTQTPRYLIKTRGQQVTLSCSPISGHRSVSWYQQTPGQGLQFLFEYFSETQRNKGNFPGRFSGRQFSNSRSEMNVSTLELGDSALYLCASSLTSGGTDTQYFGPGTRLTVL.

This clone appeared a single time. V usage is TRBV5-8 and J usage is TRBJ2-3, with unresolved D. Per germline, CDR1 SGHTS and CDR2 YDEGEE. V lost 4 bases to trimming and J lost 3 bases, with 15 bases between them. CDR3 length: 15 residues. The CDR3 nucleotides are TGTGCCAGCAGCCAAGACAAGACTTGGACAGATACGCAGTATTTT. Residues: CASSQDKTWTDTQYF.

The chain recombines TRBV2 with TRBJ1-5, with D unclear. The germline V gene has CDR1 SNHLY and CDR2 FYNNEI. The germline V and J ends were trimmed by 6 bases and 2 bases, with 8 bases remaining between them. There are 13 residues in the CDR3. CDR3 sequence (DNA): TGTGCCAGCAGCTTCGACGGCAATCAGCCCCAGCATTTT. The encoded protein is CASSFDGNQPQHF.

V is TRBV6-4 and J is TRBJ1-6; D may be TRBD1 (5 bases). This CDR3 has 15 amino acids. Trimming removed 4 bases at V and 10 bases at J, with 17 bases between. Germline V gene data show CDR1 as MRHNA and CDR2 as SNTAGT. In DNA form, the CDR3 reads TGTGCCAGCAGTGCCCCGATTGGGGGTAGGTCACCCCTCCACTTT. Amino acids: CASSAPIGGRSPLHF.

The J gene is TRBJ1-1, the V gene TRBV4-1; D possibly corresponds to TRBD1 (6 bases). The V gene lost 1 base and the J gene lost 5 bases, with 26 bases spanning the gap. The CDR3 sequence is 19 residues long. CDR1 and CDR2 from the germline V gene are MGHRA and YSYEKL. CDR3 DNA sequence: TGCGCCAGCAGCCAAGTTAGTGGCAGGGGTTCAGTTTGGGTTACTGAAGCTTTCTTT. It specifies CASSQVSGRGSVWVTEAFF.

This clone appeared once. The chain links TRBV12-3 or TRBV12-4 to TRBJ1-1, with D maybe TRBD1 (5 bases). The CDR3 is 13 amino acids. Deletions cut 7 bases from V and 0 bases from J, with 9 bases between. The chain's CDR3 is CASTPRVNTEAFF. The CDR3 coding sequence is TGTGCCAGCACCCCCAGGGTGAACACTGAAGCTTTCTTT.

The J gene is TRBJ1-6, the V gene TRBV6-5; D is unresolved. Trimming shortened V by 2 bases and J by 10 bases, and 6 bases separated the two germline ends. CDR3 length: 12 amino acids. Per germline, CDR1 MNHEY and CDR2 SVGAGI. CDR3 nucleotides: TGTGCCAGCAGTTACCTCCGGTCACCCCTCCACTTT. Translated: CASSYLRSPLHF.

The J gene is TRBJ1-1, the V gene TRBV2; D might be TRBD1 (5 bases). The CDR3 totals 15 residues. CDR1 SNHLY and CDR2 FYNNEI come from the germline V gene. Trimming removed 3 bases at V and 1 base at J, with 12 bases between. CDR3 in amino acids: CASSDMAGRNTEAFF. In nucleotides, the CDR3 is TGTGCCAGCAGTGATATGGCAGGGAGGAACACTGAAGCTTTCTTT.

The genes are TRBV20-1 and TRBJ1-2; D not certain. The germline V and J ends were trimmed by 6 bases and 9 bases, with 14 bases remaining between them. This CDR3 is built from 11 residues. Germline CDR1 DFQATT, CDR2 SNEGSKA (reference sequence). The CDR3 is CSARDYPSYTF. CDR3 DNA: TGCAGTGCCCGGGATTACCCAAGCTACACCTTC.

As to this clone: Compared with germline, one end of the junction differs, possibly owing to a read error. The chain has TRBV7-6 and TRBJ1-5; TRBD1 might be the D (5 bases). Germline CDR1 reads SGHVS; CDR2 reads FNYEAQ. There are 19 residues in the CDR3. CDR3 nucleotides: TGTGCCAGCAGCCTAGCCGGGGCACGGGGTGGGGTTTTGAATCAGCCCCAGCATTTT. This translates into CASSLAGARGGVLNQPQHF.

Ten or more counts support this clone. V is TRBV27 and J is TRBJ1-1; D is perhaps TRBD1 (5 bases). The CDR3 runs 12 residues. With 3 bases removed from V and 10 bases from J, the gap between germline ends came to 12 bases. Germline assignment: CDR1 MNHEY and CDR2 SMNVEV (reference sequence). CDR3 amino acids: CASSFYGAPAFF. In DNA, the CDR3 is TGTGCCAGCAGTTTCTACGGGGCTCCAGCTTTCTTT.

The chain employs TRBV6-2 or TRBV6-3 and TRBJ1-5; D is uncertain. This CDR3 spans 14 amino acids. Trimming took off 6 bases at V and 2 bases at J, with 11 bases between the two ends. Germline values: CDR1 MNHEY, CDR2 SVGEGT. The CDR3 DNA reads TGTGCCAGCAGCTCTCACCCAGGCAATCAGCCCCAGCATTTT. Translation: CASSSHPGNQPQHF.

This chain joins TRBV25-1 and TRBJ1-2; D is unresolved. The CDR3 length is 12 residues. CDR1 is MGHDK and CDR2 is SYGVNS in the germline V gene. Between the trimmed V and J ends, which lost 3 bases and 6 bases, there was a span of 8 bases. The CDR3 bases are TGTGCCAGCAGTGAGAGGACGGATGGCTACACCTTC. Amino acids: CASSERTDGYTF.

This clone has just one count. This chain uses TRBV7-6 with TRBJ2-2, with TRBD1 identical over 7 bases. This CDR3 comprises 15 residues. The trim removed 0 bases at V and 6 bases at J, leaving 4 bases unmatched. Germline CDR1 and CDR2: SGHVS and FNYEAQ. The CDR3 protein is CASSLARGPPGELFF. The CDR3 DNA is TGTGCCAGCAGCTTAGCGAGGGGGCCCCCCGGGGAGCTGTTTTTT. Looking up the rest from reference TRBV7-6 and TRBJ2-2 gives the full variable domain: GAGVSQSPRYKVTKRGQDVALRCDPISGHVSLYWYRQALGQGPEFLTYFNYEAQQDKSGLPNDRFSAERPEGSISTLTIQRTEQRDSAMYRCASSLARGPPGELFFGEGSRLTVL.

The V call is TRBV20-1, the J call TRBJ2-3, with 13 bases aligning to TRBD2. CDR1 and CDR2 (germline): DFQATT, SNEGSKA (reference sequence). Trimming removed 3 bases from V and 2 bases from J; junction bases left unmatched: 8. The CDR3 extends over 17 amino acids. The CDR3 here is CSASAPTSGGPTDTQYF. The DNA for the CDR3 is TGCAGTGCTAGTGCCCCGACTAGCGGGGGGCCCACAGATACGCAGTATTTT.

The chain recombines TRBV12-3 or TRBV12-4 with TRBJ2-5; D gene uncertain. The CDR3 totals 13 residues. V shed 6 bases and J shed 5 bases, with 13 bases lying between them. The CDR3 protein is CASSSKGWETQYF. The CDR3 DNA follows: TGTGCCAGCAGCTCAAAAGGTTGGGAGACCCAGTACTTC.

Here the CDR3 reads CASKRDRGTEAFF. The DNA of the CDR3 is TGTGCCAGCAAGCGGGATAGGGGCACTGAAGCTTTCTTT. The rearrangement joins TRBV2 to TRBJ1-1, with a tentative D call TRBD1 (5 bases). This CDR3 comprises 13 residues. Germline CDR1 and CDR2: SNHLY and FYNNEI. The germline V and J ends were trimmed by 7 bases and 4 bases, with 13 bases remaining between them.

This chain uses TRBV5-1 with TRBJ1-2, with D possibly being TRBD1 (6 bases). The V gene's germline CDR1 is SGHRS and CDR2 YFSETQ. Trimming cost V 4 bases and J 2 bases, with 18 bases left between them. This CDR3 is built from 16 residues. CDR3 sequence (DNA): TGCGCCAGCAGCACGACACCTGCGACAGGCAACTATGGCTACACCTTC. Protein product: CASSTTPATGNYGYTF.

CDR3 nucleotide sequence: TGCGCCAGCAGCCAAGTGCAATCAAATGAAAAACTGTTTTTT. It yields the protein CASSQVQSNEKLFF. This sequence joins TRBV4-1 and TRBJ1-4; D is ambiguous. The CDR3 is made up of 14 amino acids. Germline V gene data show CDR1 as MGHRA and CDR2 as YSYEKL. The V end was cut by 1 base, the J end by 5 bases, with 8 bases between.

The chain links TRBV2 to TRBJ2-2; 10 bases align to TRBD1. The CDR3 is made up of 15 amino acids. Losses at the gene ends were 6 bases for V and 4 bases for J; bases not matched to a gene: 5. From germline, CDR1 is SNHLY and CDR2 FYNNEI. The CDR3 DNA reads as TGTGCCAGCAGCGGACAGGGGGGTCCCACCGGGGAGCTGTTTTTT. It encodes CASSGQGGPTGELFF.

This chain connects TRBV6-5 to TRBJ1-1; no definite D call. The CDR3 runs 12 residues. The germline CDR1 and CDR2 sequences are MNHEY and SVGAGI. The V end was cut by 6 bases, the J end by 2 bases, with 7 bases between. CDR3 DNA: TGTGCCAGCAGAGGGTACAACACTGAAGCTTTCTTT. Protein sequence: CASRGYNTEAFF.

This chain links TRBV5-5 with TRBJ2-3; D is unresolved. This CDR3 comprises 16 residues. Trimming shortened V by 1 base and J by 0 bases, and 12 bases separated the two germline ends. Germline V gives CDR1 SGHKS, CDR2 YYEKEE (reference sequence). The CDR3 DNA reads as TGTGCCAGCAGCTTGTTAGCCGGATCTAGCACAGATACGCAGTATTTT. Translating it yields CASSLLAGSSTDTQYF.

This rearrangement joins TRBV11-1 to TRBJ2-2, with D perhaps matching TRBD2 (6 bases). Germline values: CDR1 SGHAT, CDR2 FQDESV (reference sequence). The V gene lost 1 base and the J gene lost 0 bases, with 9 bases spanning the gap. The CDR3 extends over 16 amino acids. The CDR3 nucleotides read TGTGCCAGCAGCTTAGGCGGGGTTTCGAACACCGGGGAGCTGTTTTTT. Protein sequence: CASSLGGVSNTGELFF.

This clone was detected once. The genes are TRBV5-1 and TRBJ1-2, with a weak D call TRBD1 (6 bases). CDR1 and CDR2 (germline): SGHRS, YFSETQ. CDR3 length equals 14 residues. The V gene lost 2 bases and the J gene lost 2 bases, with 10 bases spanning the gap. The CDR3, as DNA: TGCGCCAGCAGCTTTGGGCAGGGGAACTATGGCTACACCTTC. It yields the protein CASSFGQGNYGYTF.

The genes are TRBV18 and TRBJ1-4; D may be TRBD1 (6 bases). Looked up from germline, CDR1 is KGHSH and CDR2 is LQKENI. V was trimmed by 2 bases and J by 3 bases, leaving 13 bases between them. The length of the CDR3 is 16 residues. The CDR3 DNA follows: TGTGCCAGCTCACCAAACAGGGCCGCAGCTAATGAAAAACTGTTTTTT. It specifies CASSPNRAAANEKLFF.

This sequence joins TRBV6-5 and TRBJ1-2, with D possibly being TRBD1 (6 bases). Deletions cut 5 bases from V and 4 bases from J, with 14 bases between. This CDR3 spans 14 amino acids. Germline-derived CDR1 and CDR2 are MNHEY and SVGAGI. The CDR3, as DNA: TGTGCCAGCAGTAACCAACAGGGTAGCTATGGCTACACCTTC. Encoded protein: CASSNQQGSYGYTF.